These 25 T cell receptor beta chains share one sample of origin, sequenced in a study of PD-L1 blockade in urothelial cancer. The assay was immunoSEQ multiplex PCR, and TCRdb's table has in-frame clones only and misses some. The repertoire consists of 40,000 to 55,000 clones, with around 83% occurring once and the leading ten covering over 20%. The time point was: pretreatment peripheral blood. Sample: PBMCs, taken around atezolizumab (anti-PD-L1) treatment. Every receptor here comes from a man aged 55 to 70 with urothelial cancer.

V is TRBV30 and J is TRBJ2-7, with 7 positions matching TRBD1. The germline V gene has CDR1 GTSNPN and CDR2 SVGIG (reference sequence). The junction had 3 bases not matched to a gene; V was cut back by 5 bases and J by 2 bases. The length of the CDR3 is 12 residues. The CDR3 sequence is CAWGDSPYEQYF. CDR3 bases: TGTGCCTGGGGGGACAGTCCCTACGAGCAGTACTTC. Filled out from reference TRBV30 and TRBJ2-7, the complete variable domain reads SQTIHQWPATLVQPVGSPLSLECTVEGTSNPNLYWYRQAAGRGLQLLFYSVGIGQISSEVPQNLSASRPQDRQFILSSKKLLLSDSGFYLCAWGDSPYEQYFGPGTRLTVT.

The chain has TRBV27 and TRBJ1-2, with 7 positions matching TRBD1. The CDR3 is made up of 15 amino acids. V shed 5 bases, J shed 3 bases, and the junction held 9 bases outside the gene matches. Germline V gene sequence: CDR1 MNHEY, CDR2 SMNVEV (reference sequence). The CDR3: CASSTQGTGDYGYTF. CDR3 nucleotide sequence: TGTGCCAGCAGTACACAGGGGACGGGCGACTATGGCTACACCTTC.

The genes are TRBV11-3 and TRBJ1-1; tentative D call: TRBD1 (6 bases). There are 17 residues in the CDR3. Germline CDR1 and CDR2: SGHNT and YENEEA. V lost 1 base and J 1 base, leaving 16 bases between the germline ends. CDR3 sequence reads: CASSLGPRGLGNTEAFF. CDR3 DNA sequence: TGTGCCAGCAGCTTAGGCCCCAGGGGATTGGGGAACACTGAAGCTTTCTTT.

J is TRBJ1-2 and V is TRBV19; TRBD1 is a possible D gene (5 bases). The V and J ends lost 3 bases and 6 bases respectively, with 5 bases between them. Germline V gene sequence: CDR1 LNHDA, CDR2 SQIVND (reference sequence). The CDR3 sequence is 11 residues long. CDR3 DNA: TGTGCCAGTAGTATGGGGCATGGCTACACCTTC. This gives the protein CASSMGHGYTF.

The rearrangement joins TRBV7-2 to TRBJ1-6, with a possible D match to TRBD1 (5 bases). From germline, CDR1 is SGHTA and CDR2 FQGNSA. This CDR3 comprises 14 residues. V lost 0 bases and J 13 bases, leaving 13 bases between the germline ends. The CDR3 DNA reads as TGTGCCAGCAGCTTAGCGCTCGAACGGGGGCCCCTCCACTTT. As protein: CASSLALERGPLHF.

The chain combines TRBV7-9 with TRBJ1-3; TRBD1 aligns across 10 bases. Trimming cost V 5 bases and J 4 bases; bases outside gene matches: 11. The germline CDR1 and CDR2 sequences are SEHNR and FQNEAQ (reference sequence). There are 17 residues in the CDR3. DNA of the CDR3: TGTGCCAGCAGCATCCTCTTACCGGGACAGGGGGGAAACACCATATATTTT. It translates to CASSILLPGQGGNTIYF. Looking up the rest from reference TRBV7-9 and TRBJ1-3 gives the full variable domain: DTGVSQNPRHKITKRGQNVTFRCDPISEHNRLYWYRQTLGQGPEFLTYFQNEAQLEKSRLLSDRFSAERPKGSFSTLEIQRTEQGDSAMYLCASSILLPGQGGNTIYFGEGSWLTVV.

Notes on this clone: The sample has other DNA sequences that encode this CDR3 too. The V gene is TRBV6-5, the J gene TRBJ1-6, with TRBD1 matching 10 bases. This CDR3 is 14 amino acids long. Germline V lookup: CDR1 MNHEY, CDR2 SVGAGI. The ends lost 2 bases at V and 9 bases at J; junction bases unmatched: 1. The CDR3 DNA follows: TGTGCCAGCAGTTACGGACAGGGGGGTTCACCCCTCCACTTT. Its translation is CASSYGQGGSPLHF.

The CDR3 DNA reads as TGTGCCTGGAGGGAGATCCTACGTGATATGGGGAGCTCCTACGAGCAGTACTTC. As protein: CAWREILRDMGSSYEQYF. This chain connects TRBV30 to TRBJ2-7, with D possibly being TRBD2 (5 bases). Germline CDR1 reads GTSNPN; CDR2 reads SVGIG (reference sequence). The CDR3 contains 18 residues. With 3 bases removed from V and 0 bases from J, the gap between germline ends came to 24 bases. Full variable domain (outside the CDR3, taken from reference TRBV30 and TRBJ2-7): SQTIHQWPATLVQPVGSPLSLECTVEGTSNPNLYWYRQAAGRGLQLLFYSVGIGQISSEVPQNLSASRPQDRQFILSSKKLLLSDSGFYLCAWREILRDMGSSYEQYFGPGTRLTVT.

The gene calls are TRBV30 and TRBJ1-2; tentatively, D is TRBD1 (5 bases). In germline, CDR1 is GTSNPN, CDR2 SVGIG (reference sequence). CDR3 length: 12 residues. Trimming removed 2 bases from V and 7 bases from J, with 11 bases in between. The CDR3 here is CAWSLRRGGYTF. Here the CDR3 DNA reads TGTGCCTGGAGTCTAAGGAGGGGTGGCTACACCTTC.

The V and J genes are TRBV7-2 and TRBJ2-5, with D maybe TRBD2 (6 bases). The CDR3 loop spans 16 amino acids. Germline CDR1 SGHTA, CDR2 FQGNSA. V lost 1 base to trimming and J lost 5 bases, with 17 bases between them. The CDR3 DNA follows: TGTGCCAGCAGCTTAGGCTTCGGCGGGACTCGTGAGACCCAGTACTTC. This translates into CASSLGFGGTRETQYF.

In the case of this clone: One junction end does not reproduce the germline sequence, and a read error may be involved. The chain has TRBV7-7 and TRBJ2-7, with 7 bases matching TRBD1. This CDR3 is 13 amino acids long. Germline assignment: CDR1 SSHAT and CDR2 FNYEAQ (reference sequence). The CDR3 DNA follows: TGTGCTAGCAGCTTGGGACAGCACTACGAGCAGTACTTC. Translated, it gives CASSLGQHYEQYF. Full variable domain (rest looked up from reference TRBV7-7 and TRBJ2-7): GAGVSQSPRYKVTKRGQDVTLRCDPISSHATLYWYQQALGQGPEFLTYFNYEAQPDKSGLPSDRFSAERPEGSISTLTIQRTEQRDSAMYRCASSLGQHYEQYFGPGTRLTVT.

The chain uses TRBV30 and TRBJ1-1; weak D call: TRBD1 (5 bases). The CDR3 sequence is 13 residues long. The germline V and J ends were trimmed by 1 base and 5 bases, with 11 bases remaining between them. Germline V lookup: CDR1 GTSNPN, CDR2 SVGIG (reference sequence). For the CDR3, the DNA is TGTGCCTGGAGTGGGAAGGGGAGGACTGAAGCTTTCTTT. Its translation is CAWSGKGRTEAFF.

As DNA, the CDR3 is TGTGCCAGCAGTTACGGGACAATGAACACTGAAGCTTTCTTT. Its protein product is CASSYGTMNTEAFF. The rearrangement joins TRBV6-5 to TRBJ1-1; D perhaps matches TRBD1 (6 bases). This CDR3 comprises 14 residues. Per germline, CDR1 MNHEY and CDR2 SVGAGI. V gave up 2 bases and J gave up 0 bases, with 7 bases separating them.

The rearrangement uses TRBV5-1 and TRBJ2-7, with D uncertain. The CDR3 runs to 12 residues. V lost 0 bases to trimming and J lost 5 bases, with 6 bases between them. Germline V gene data show CDR1 as SGHRS and CDR2 as YFSETQ. The CDR3 sequence is CASSLGRDEQYF. The CDR3, as DNA: TGCGCCAGCAGCTTGGGACGGGACGAGCAGTACTTC.

The chain links TRBV6-5 to TRBJ1-4; 7 bases agree with TRBD1. V lost 0 bases to trimming and J lost 3 bases; unmatched junction nucleotides: 4. CDR1 is MNHEY, CDR2 SVGAGI, per germline. This CDR3 has 16 residues. The CDR3 region has the DNA TGTGCCAGCAGTTACTCGACAGGGATGGCTAATGAAAAACTGTTTTTT. Translating it yields CASSYSTGMANEKLFF.

V is TRBV7-8 and J is TRBJ1-6; D ambiguous. This CDR3 comprises 14 residues. Deletions cut 3 bases from V and 3 bases from J, with 6 bases between. The germline CDR1 and CDR2 sequences are SGHVS and FQNEAQ. CDR3 bases: TGTGCCAGCAGCTTCGCAGACTATAATTCACCCCTCCACTTT. This gives the protein CASSFADYNSPLHF.

This chain joins TRBV6-1 and TRBJ1-3, with D unclear. CDR3 length: 15 amino acids. Trimming took off 2 bases at V and 0 bases at J, with 8 bases between the two ends. CDR1 and CDR2 (germline): MNHNS, SASEGT. The CDR3 nucleotides read TGTGCCAGCAGTGAACAGGCGAACTCTGGAAACACCATATATTTT. It encodes CASSEQANSGNTIYF.

The J gene is TRBJ1-6, the V gene TRBV6-6; 8 bases map to TRBD1. The CDR3 length is 15 residues. The germline V gene has CDR1 MNHNY and CDR2 SVGAGI (reference sequence). V was clipped by 5 bases and J by 6 bases; unmatched bases: 6. This CDR3 is CASSDTGGPNSPLHF. For the CDR3, the DNA is TGTGCCAGCAGTGACACAGGGGGTCCTAATTCACCCCTCCACTTT.

V and J are TRBV18 and TRBJ2-3; possibly TRBD2 for D (5 bases). V lost 3 bases and J lost 5, with 12 bases in between. The CDR3 has 14 residues. Germline assignment: CDR1 KGHSH and CDR2 LQKENI. Here the CDR3 reads CASSPLGRGDTQYF. CDR3 nucleotide sequence: TGTGCCAGCTCACCCCTAGGACGGGGAGATACGCAGTATTTT.

The gene calls are TRBV6-5 and TRBJ2-3; no definite D call. Germline loops: CDR1 MNHEY, CDR2 SVGAGI. Trimming shortened V by 6 bases and J by 5 bases, and 15 bases separated the two germline ends. The CDR3 length is 14 residues. The CDR3 spells CASRREVIIDTQYF. Here the CDR3 DNA reads TGTGCCAGCAGGAGAGAGGTGATTATAGATACGCAGTATTTT.

Here the CDR3 reads CASSLESSADTQYF. CDR3 DNA: TGCGCCAGCAGCTTGGAATCCTCCGCAGATACGCAGTATTTT. The genes are TRBV5-1 and TRBJ2-3; D gene uncertain. The ends were cut back, 0 bases at V and 4 bases at J, with 9 bases in the middle. Germline V gives CDR1 SGHRS, CDR2 YFSETQ. This CDR3 contains 14 residues.

This clone appeared a few times. The CDR3 reads CASISLSGRGGSPLHF. The DNA for the CDR3 is TGTGCCAGCATTAGTCTTAGCGGAAGGGGTGGCTCACCCCTCCACTTT. The genes are TRBV28 and TRBJ1-6; maybe TRBD1 (5 bases). The CDR3 length is 16 residues. The V end lost 7 bases, the J end lost 10 bases, and 23 bases lay between the germline ends. In germline, CDR1 is MDHEN, CDR2 SYDVKM. Full variable domain (missing parts from reference TRBV28 and TRBJ1-6): DVKVTQSSRYLVKRTGEKVFLECVQDMDHENMFWYRQDPGLGLRLIYFSYDVKMKEKGDIPEGYSVSREKKERFSLILESASTNQTSMYLCASISLSGRGGSPLHFGNGTRLTVT.

The chain recombines TRBV6-5 with TRBJ1-2; no clear D gene. V lost 4 bases to trimming and J lost 8 bases, with 14 bases between them. The CDR3 contains 13 residues. Germline CDR1 MNHEY, CDR2 SVGAGI. This CDR3 reads CASSFKADLGYTF. CDR3 sequence (DNA): TGTGCCAGCAGTTTTAAAGCCGATTTAGGCTACACCTTC.

The gene calls are TRBV5-1 and TRBJ2-7; the D gene is possibly TRBD1 (5 bases). CDR1 SGHRS and CDR2 YFSETQ come from the germline V gene. V dropped 2 bases and J dropped 5 bases, with 11 bases sitting between them. CDR3 length equals 13 residues. The CDR3 DNA reads TGCGCCAGCAGCTTTCAGGGTCAGAACGAGCAGTACTTC. Translation gives CASSFQGQNEQYF.

The CDR3 DNA is TGTGCCAGCAGGGCCGAGGACAAAGGAGAGACCCAGTACTTC. Protein: CASRAEDKGETQYF. The chain is built from TRBV25-1 and TRBJ2-5; D may be TRBD1 (5 bases). CDR1 and CDR2 from the germline V gene are MGHDK and SYGVNS. Trimming removed 6 bases at V and 4 bases at J, with 15 bases between. The CDR3 contains 14 residues.